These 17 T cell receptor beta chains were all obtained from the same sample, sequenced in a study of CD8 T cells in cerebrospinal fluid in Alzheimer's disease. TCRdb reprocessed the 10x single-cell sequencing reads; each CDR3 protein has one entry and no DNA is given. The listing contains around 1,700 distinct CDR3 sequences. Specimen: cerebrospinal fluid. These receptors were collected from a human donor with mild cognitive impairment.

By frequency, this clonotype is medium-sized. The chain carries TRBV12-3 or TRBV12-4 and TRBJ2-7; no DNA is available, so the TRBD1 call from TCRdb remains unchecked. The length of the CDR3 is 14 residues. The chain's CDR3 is CASSPGGSPYEQYF.

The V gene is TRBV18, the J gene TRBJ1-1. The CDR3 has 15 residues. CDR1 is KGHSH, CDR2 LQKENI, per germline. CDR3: CASSPSEGSGTEAFF.

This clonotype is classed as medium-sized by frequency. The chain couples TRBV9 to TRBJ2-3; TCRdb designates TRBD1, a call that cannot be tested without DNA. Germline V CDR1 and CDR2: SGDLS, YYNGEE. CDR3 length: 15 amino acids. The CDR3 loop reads CASSKWDSATDTQYF.

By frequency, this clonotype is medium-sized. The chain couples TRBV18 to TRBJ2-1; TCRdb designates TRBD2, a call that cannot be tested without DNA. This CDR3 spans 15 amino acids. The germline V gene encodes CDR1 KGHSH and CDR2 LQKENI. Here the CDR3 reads CASSPGSGRVNEQFF.

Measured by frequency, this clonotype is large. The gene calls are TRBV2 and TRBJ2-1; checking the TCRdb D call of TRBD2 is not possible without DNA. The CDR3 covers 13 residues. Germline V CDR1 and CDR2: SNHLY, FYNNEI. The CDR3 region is CASALSSYNEQFF.

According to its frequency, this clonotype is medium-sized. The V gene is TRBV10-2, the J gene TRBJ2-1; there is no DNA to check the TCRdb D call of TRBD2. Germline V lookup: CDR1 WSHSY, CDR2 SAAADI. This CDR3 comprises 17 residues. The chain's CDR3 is CASSGTSGTRGYNEQFF.

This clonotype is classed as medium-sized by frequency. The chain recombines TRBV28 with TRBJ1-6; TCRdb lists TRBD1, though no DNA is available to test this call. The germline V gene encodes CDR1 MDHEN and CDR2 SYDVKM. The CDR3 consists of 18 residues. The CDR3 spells CASSSPLDRGLNNSPLHF.

CDR3 in amino acids: CASSPFGGNTEAFF. The chain combines TRBV4-1 with TRBJ1-1. Germline values: CDR1 MGHRA, CDR2 YSYEKL. The CDR3 loop spans 14 amino acids.

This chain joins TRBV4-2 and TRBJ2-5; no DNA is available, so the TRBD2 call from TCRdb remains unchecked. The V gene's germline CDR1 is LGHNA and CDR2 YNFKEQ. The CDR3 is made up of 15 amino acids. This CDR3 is CASSQDLVGEETQYF.

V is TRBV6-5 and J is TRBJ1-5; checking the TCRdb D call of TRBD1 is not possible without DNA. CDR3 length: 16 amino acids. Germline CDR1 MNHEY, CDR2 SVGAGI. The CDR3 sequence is CASSLRGPQSNQPQHF.

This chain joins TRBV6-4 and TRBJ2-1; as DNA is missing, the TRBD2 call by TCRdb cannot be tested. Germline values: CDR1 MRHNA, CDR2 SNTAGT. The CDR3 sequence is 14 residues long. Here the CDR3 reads CASSVTGTRDEQFF.

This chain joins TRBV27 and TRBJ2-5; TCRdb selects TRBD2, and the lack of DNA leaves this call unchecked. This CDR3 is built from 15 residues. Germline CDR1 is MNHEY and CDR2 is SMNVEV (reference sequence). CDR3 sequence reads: CASSPSGGYTETQYF.

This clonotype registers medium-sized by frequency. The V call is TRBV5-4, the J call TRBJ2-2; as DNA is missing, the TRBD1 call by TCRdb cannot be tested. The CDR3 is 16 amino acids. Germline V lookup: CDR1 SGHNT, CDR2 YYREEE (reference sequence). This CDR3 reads CASSLGGQTNTGELFF.

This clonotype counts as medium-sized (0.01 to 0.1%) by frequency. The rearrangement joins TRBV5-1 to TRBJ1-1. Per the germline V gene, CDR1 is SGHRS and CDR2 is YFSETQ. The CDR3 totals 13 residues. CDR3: CASSFRQNTEAFF.

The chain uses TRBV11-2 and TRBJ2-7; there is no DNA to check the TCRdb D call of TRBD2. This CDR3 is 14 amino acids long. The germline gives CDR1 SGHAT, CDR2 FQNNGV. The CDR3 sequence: CASSFLDGKYEQYF. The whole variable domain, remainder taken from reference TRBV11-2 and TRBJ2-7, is EAGVAQSPRYKIIEKRQSVAFWCNPISGHATLYWYQQILGQGPKLLIQFQNNGVVDDSQLPKDRFSAERLKGVDSTLKIQPAKLEDSAVYLCASSFLDGKYEQYFGPGTRLTVT.

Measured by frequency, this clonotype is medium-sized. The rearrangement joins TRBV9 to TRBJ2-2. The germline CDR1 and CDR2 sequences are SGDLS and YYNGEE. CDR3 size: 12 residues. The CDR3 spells CASSPDTGELFF.

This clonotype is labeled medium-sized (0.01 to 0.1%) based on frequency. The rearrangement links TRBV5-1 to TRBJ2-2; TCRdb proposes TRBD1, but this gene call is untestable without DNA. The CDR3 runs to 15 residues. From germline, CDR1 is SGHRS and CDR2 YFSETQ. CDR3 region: CASRLGAPNTGELFF.